These 28 T cell receptor beta chains originate from one sample sequenced in a study of T cell repertoires in cytomegalovirus infection. MiXCR, run by TCRdb on the reads, gives a single entry per CDR3 protein. The repertoire holds approximately 170,000 distinct CDR3 sequences, with 15% to 20% as singletons. The sample comprised CD8+ T cells from PBMCs. Receptors originate from a human donor in good health (CMV status not recorded). Some clones in this sample may be carry-over from other donors' samples.

The chain joins TRBV29-1 to TRBJ1-2; possibly TRBD1 for D (5 bases). V lost 6 bases, J lost 8 bases, and 25 bases lay in between. CDR3 length: 15 amino acids. Germline CDR1 SQVTM, CDR2 ANQGSEA. Here the CDR3 reads CSVPGTEPMGIGYTF. The CDR3 nucleotides read TGCAGCGTCCCCGGGACGGAACCTATGGGGATCGGCTACACCTTC.

The chain combines TRBV4-2 with TRBJ2-5; D is perhaps TRBD1 or TRBD2 (6 bases each). Looked up from germline, CDR1 is LGHNA and CDR2 is YNFKEQ. The V end lost 0 bases, the J end lost 2 bases, and 13 bases lay between the germline ends. This CDR3 has 16 amino acids. CDR3 loop: CASSQERGDTQETQYF. Here the CDR3 DNA reads TGTGCCAGCAGCCAAGAAAGGGGGGATACACAAGAGACCCAGTACTTC.

The chain links TRBV28 to TRBJ1-2, with 8 nucleotides matching TRBD1. CDR1 is MDHEN and CDR2 is SYDVKM in the germline V gene. The ends lost 2 bases at V and 6 bases at J; junction bases unmatched: 11. This CDR3 spans 16 amino acids. CDR3 DNA sequence: TGTGCCAGCAGTTTACAACTCGCAGGGGGCGCAAATGGCTACACCTTC. Amino acids: CASSLQLAGGANGYTF.

This chain uses TRBV20-1 with TRBJ1-4; D gene ambiguous. This CDR3 has 10 residues. Germline V lookup: CDR1 DFQATT, CDR2 SNEGSKA (reference sequence). V gave up 3 bases and J gave up 10 bases, with 6 bases separating them. The DNA for the CDR3 is TGCAGTGCTAGGGACGGAAAACTGTTTTTT. Protein: CSARDGKLFF.

The V call is TRBV7-8, the J call TRBJ2-5, with 7 nucleotides matching TRBD1. After removal of 5 bases from V and 2 bases from J, the junction contained 5 bases not matched to a gene. This CDR3 is built from 14 residues. Germline V gene lookup returns CDR1 SGHVS and CDR2 FQNEAQ. The CDR3 DNA follows: TGTGCCAGCAGCGGGCCGGGACAGCAAGAGACCCAGTACTTC. Translation gives CASSGPGQQETQYF.

This clonotype came up a few times. The chain uses TRBV12-3 or TRBV12-4 and TRBJ2-7, with D perhaps matching TRBD1 or TRBD2 (5 bases each). The germline V and J ends were trimmed by 10 bases and 7 bases, with 17 bases remaining between them. The CDR3 totals 12 residues. CDR3 coding DNA: TGTGCCATCCGACGAGGGGCGGAAGAGCAGTACTTC. It encodes CAIRRGAEEQYF.

The chain has TRBV6-5 and TRBJ1-1, with D maybe TRBD1 (5 bases). The CDR3 runs 15 residues. Germline lookup yields CDR1 MNHEY and CDR2 SVGAGI. V shed 0 bases and J shed 3 bases, with 11 bases lying between them. Written as DNA, the CDR3 is TGTGCCAGCAGTTACTCAGGGGTAGGGGACACTGAAGCTTTCTTT. It translates to CASSYSGVGDTEAFF.

The chain couples TRBV6-2 or TRBV6-3 to TRBJ1-5; D is uncertain. CDR1 and CDR2 from the germline V gene are MNHEY and SVGEGT. V lost 2 bases and J lost 1, with 6 bases in between. The CDR3 runs to 14 residues. The CDR3 here is CASSYRPSNQPQHF. CDR3 DNA sequence: TGTGCCAGCAGTTACAGGCCCAGCAATCAGCCCCAGCATTTT.

The chain links TRBV28 to TRBJ1-1, with D tentatively TRBD1 (5 bases). Looked up from germline, CDR1 is MDHEN and CDR2 is SYDVKM. The CDR3 runs to 16 residues. V lost 6 bases and J 0 bases, leaving 17 bases between the germline ends. CDR3: CASRTRMTDMNTEAFF. The CDR3 bases are TGTGCCAGCAGGACCCGGATGACAGACATGAACACTGAAGCTTTCTTT. Full variable domain (missing parts from reference TRBV28 and TRBJ1-1): DVKVTQSSRYLVKRTGEKVFLECVQDMDHENMFWYRQDPGLGLRLIYFSYDVKMKEKGDIPEGYSVSREKKERFSLILESASTNQTSMYLCASRTRMTDMNTEAFFGQGTRLTVV.

This sequence joins TRBV7-8 and TRBJ1-5, with no clear D. V was cut by 1 base and J by 0 bases, with 7 bases left in between. There are 15 residues in the CDR3. Germline-derived CDR1 and CDR2 are SGHVS and FQNEAQ. CDR3 loop: CASSLEGLSNQPQHF. The CDR3 nucleotides are TGTGCCAGCAGCTTAGAAGGGCTTAGCAATCAGCCCCAGCATTTT.

The V gene is TRBV15, the J gene TRBJ2-7, with D hard to call. Germline CDR1 is LNHNV and CDR2 is YYDKDF (reference sequence). There are 13 residues in the CDR3. V was cut by 9 bases and J by 0 bases, with 12 bases left in between. CDR3 nucleotides: TGTGCCACGGCCGATCCACCCTCCTACGAGCAGTACTTC. Residues: CATADPPSYEQYF.

This clonotype was recorded a few times. V and J are TRBV12-3 or TRBV12-4 and TRBJ2-3, with D perhaps assigned TRBD1 or TRBD2 (6 bases each). V gave up 2 bases and J gave up 7 bases, with 22 bases separating them. The CDR3 sequence is 17 residues long. CDR3 loop: CASSLRGDTHPLNTQYF. The CDR3 DNA is TGTGCCAGCAGTTTAAGGGGGGACACCCATCCCCTTAATACGCAGTATTTT.

This chain uses TRBV19 with TRBJ1-2; D perhaps matches TRBD1 (5 bases). Looked up from germline, CDR1 is LNHDA and CDR2 is SQIVND (reference sequence). This CDR3 has 14 amino acids. V was shortened by 4 bases and J by 7 bases, with 16 bases between the two germline ends. The CDR3 coding sequence is TGTGCCAGTAGTAATAGCCAGGGTCTCGTTGGCTACACCTTC. Protein product: CASSNSQGLVGYTF.

The rearrangement joins TRBV7-9 to TRBJ1-1; D not resolved. CDR3 size: 15 residues. Trimming removed 2 bases at V and 3 bases at J, with 13 bases between. CDR1 is SEHNR, CDR2 FQNEAQ, per germline (reference sequence). This CDR3 reads CASSLPTAPDTEAFF. CDR3 bases: TGTGCCAGCAGCTTACCCACAGCACCCGACACTGAAGCTTTCTTT. The complete variable domain, with remaining parts taken from reference TRBV7-9 and TRBJ1-1, reads DTGVSQNPRHKITKRGQNVTFRCDPISEHNRLYWYRQTLGQGPEFLTYFQNEAQLEKSRLLSDRFSAERPKGSFSTLEIQRTEQGDSAMYLCASSLPTAPDTEAFFGQGTRLTVV.

The rearrangement joins TRBV6-2 or TRBV6-3 to TRBJ1-1, with 7 bases that match TRBD1. After removal of 6 bases from V and 6 bases from J, the junction contained 10 bases not matched to a gene. Germline lookup yields CDR1 MNHEY and CDR2 SVGEGT. The CDR3 spans 14 residues. CDR3 nucleotides: TGTGCCAGCAGAATTACAGGGGCCGGCTCTGAAGCTTTCTTT. It translates to CASRITGAGSEAFF.

The V gene is TRBV7-2, the J gene TRBJ1-1, with 7 bases matching TRBD1. There are 13 residues in the CDR3. V lost 5 bases to trimming and J lost 5 bases; unmatched junction nucleotides: 5. CDR1 SGHTA and CDR2 FQGNSA come from the germline V gene. The CDR3 region is CASSVGGWTEAFF. CDR3 nucleotide sequence: TGTGCCAGCAGCGTAGGGGGCTGGACTGAAGCTTTCTTT.

This clonotype came up many times. The chain couples TRBV6-1 to TRBJ2-1; 7 nucleotides line up with TRBD2. Trimming took 2 bases from V and 9 from J; bases not matched to a gene: 10. The germline gives CDR1 MNHNS, CDR2 SASEGT. This CDR3 contains 15 residues. For the CDR3, the DNA is TGTGCCAGCAGTGAAAGCGCGGGAGCAGGCGTTGAGCAGTTCTTC. Its translation: CASSESAGAGVEQFF.

The chain employs TRBV14 and TRBJ2-2; D remains ambiguous. The germline V and J ends were trimmed by 3 bases and 4 bases, with 12 bases remaining between them. Germline CDR1 SGHDN, CDR2 FVKESK. This CDR3 is built from 15 residues. The CDR3 nucleotides are TGTGCCAGCAGCCACTACCGGGCACCCACCGGGGAGCTGTTTTTT. It codes for CASSHYRAPTGELFF.

The V gene is TRBV9, the J gene TRBJ1-1; D is uncertain. Trimming stripped 0 bases from V and 5 bases from J, with 5 bases between. Germline V gives CDR1 SGDLS, CDR2 YYNGEE. This CDR3 spans 12 amino acids. As DNA, the CDR3 is TGTGCCAGCAGCGTAGAGGGAACTGAAGCTTTCTTT. The encoded protein is CASSVEGTEAFF.

This clonotype was detected only a few times. The chain recombines TRBV20-1 with TRBJ2-1; 8 nucleotides agree with TRBD2. Germline V gene sequence: CDR1 DFQATT, CDR2 SNEGSKA (reference sequence). The CDR3 runs to 16 residues. V shed 5 bases, J shed 3 bases, and the junction held 12 bases outside the gene matches. Here the CDR3 DNA reads TGCAGTGCTCGGAAGGTCACGCGGGAGGACTACAATGAGCAGTTCTTC. This translates into CSARKVTREDYNEQFF.

The chain joins TRBV7-9 to TRBJ2-7, with D unresolved. The CDR3 runs 14 residues. V shed 2 bases and J shed 2 bases, with 10 bases lying between them. Germline V gene sequence: CDR1 SEHNR, CDR2 FQNEAQ (reference sequence). CDR3 in DNA: TGTGCCAGCAGCTTACCAACGGCCCCCTACGAGCAGTACTTC. Its translation is CASSLPTAPYEQYF. Combining the CDR3 with reference TRBV7-9 and TRBJ2-7 gives the whole variable domain DTGVSQNPRHKITKRGQNVTFRCDPISEHNRLYWYRQTLGQGPEFLTYFQNEAQLEKSRLLSDRFSAERPKGSFSTLEIQRTEQGDSAMYLCASSLPTAPYEQYFGPGTRLTVT.

This clonotype was seen only a few times. The chain has TRBV7-6 and TRBJ2-3; 8 nucleotides align to TRBD1. V was clipped by 5 bases and J by 4 bases; unmatched bases: 5. Germline assignment: CDR1 SGHVS and CDR2 FNYEAQ. The CDR3 totals 14 residues. This chain's CDR3 is CASSRRTGPDTQYF. The CDR3 DNA reads as TGTGCCAGCAGCAGGCGGACAGGGCCAGATACGCAGTATTTT.

The chain employs TRBV27 and TRBJ2-1; no clear D. V lost 2 bases to trimming and J lost 4 bases, with 6 bases between them. Germline V gene lookup returns CDR1 MNHEY and CDR2 SMNVEV (reference sequence). This CDR3 is built from 13 residues. The CDR3 is CASSLGIYNEQFF. The CDR3 coding sequence is TGTGCCAGCAGTTTAGGGATTTACAATGAGCAGTTCTTC.

The chain employs TRBV7-9 and TRBJ2-2; 8 bases match TRBD2. The CDR3 is made up of 14 amino acids. CDR1 and CDR2 (germline): SEHNR, FQNEAQ (reference sequence). Trimming took 10 bases from V and 4 from J; bases not matched to a gene: 8. The CDR3 region has the DNA TGTGCCATCGGGGGGGCCGTGACCACCGGGGAGCTGTTTTTT. Translating gives CAIGGAVTTGELFF. The whole variable domain, filled in from reference TRBV7-9 and TRBJ2-2, reads DTGVSQNPRHKITKRGQNVTFRCDPISEHNRLYWYRQTLGQGPEFLTYFQNEAQLEKSRLLSDRFSAERPKGSFSTLEIQRTEQGDSAMYLCAIGGAVTTGELFFGEGSRLTVL.

In this sample, this clonotype turned up many times. This chain links TRBV5-6 with TRBJ2-2; possible D gene TRBD1, 5 bases. The V gene lost 3 bases and the J gene lost 2 bases, with 14 bases spanning the gap. This CDR3 spans 16 amino acids. CDR1 and CDR2 from the germline V gene are SGHDT and YYEEEE. CDR3 DNA sequence: TGTGCCAGCAGCTCATCTTGGCAGGGAAACACCGGGGAGCTGTTTTTT. It is translated as CASSSSWQGNTGELFF.

Only a few counts were recorded for this clonotype. The CDR3 is CASSRSRDRVYNEQFF. CDR3 DNA sequence: TGTGCCAGCAGCCGATCCCGGGACAGGGTCTACAATGAGCAGTTCTTC. The chain carries TRBV7-8 and TRBJ2-1; TRBD1 matches 9 bases. This CDR3 has 16 residues. CDR1 and CDR2 (germline): SGHVS, FQNEAQ. V trimming: 5 bases; J trimming: 3 bases; junction bases outside the gene matches: 8.

The rearrangement joins TRBV28 to TRBJ1-5; 7 bases fit TRBD1. Germline lookup yields CDR1 MDHEN and CDR2 SYDVKM. The J segment lost 5 bases and the V segment lost 7 bases, leaving 11 bases of the junction unmatched. The CDR3 is 15 residues long. In DNA form, the CDR3 reads TGTGCCAGCACCCCAGGGGGGAGAGACCATCAGCCCCAGCATTTT. As protein: CASTPGGRDHQPQHF.

The chain employs TRBV11-1 and TRBJ1-2; D is ambiguous. The CDR3 consists of 11 residues. The ends were cut back, 5 bases at V and 5 bases at J, with 6 bases in the middle. Germline values: CDR1 SGHAT, CDR2 FQDESV (reference sequence). CDR3 sequence reads: CASSRQYGYTF. CDR3 bases: TGTGCCAGCAGCCGTCAGTATGGCTACACCTTC.